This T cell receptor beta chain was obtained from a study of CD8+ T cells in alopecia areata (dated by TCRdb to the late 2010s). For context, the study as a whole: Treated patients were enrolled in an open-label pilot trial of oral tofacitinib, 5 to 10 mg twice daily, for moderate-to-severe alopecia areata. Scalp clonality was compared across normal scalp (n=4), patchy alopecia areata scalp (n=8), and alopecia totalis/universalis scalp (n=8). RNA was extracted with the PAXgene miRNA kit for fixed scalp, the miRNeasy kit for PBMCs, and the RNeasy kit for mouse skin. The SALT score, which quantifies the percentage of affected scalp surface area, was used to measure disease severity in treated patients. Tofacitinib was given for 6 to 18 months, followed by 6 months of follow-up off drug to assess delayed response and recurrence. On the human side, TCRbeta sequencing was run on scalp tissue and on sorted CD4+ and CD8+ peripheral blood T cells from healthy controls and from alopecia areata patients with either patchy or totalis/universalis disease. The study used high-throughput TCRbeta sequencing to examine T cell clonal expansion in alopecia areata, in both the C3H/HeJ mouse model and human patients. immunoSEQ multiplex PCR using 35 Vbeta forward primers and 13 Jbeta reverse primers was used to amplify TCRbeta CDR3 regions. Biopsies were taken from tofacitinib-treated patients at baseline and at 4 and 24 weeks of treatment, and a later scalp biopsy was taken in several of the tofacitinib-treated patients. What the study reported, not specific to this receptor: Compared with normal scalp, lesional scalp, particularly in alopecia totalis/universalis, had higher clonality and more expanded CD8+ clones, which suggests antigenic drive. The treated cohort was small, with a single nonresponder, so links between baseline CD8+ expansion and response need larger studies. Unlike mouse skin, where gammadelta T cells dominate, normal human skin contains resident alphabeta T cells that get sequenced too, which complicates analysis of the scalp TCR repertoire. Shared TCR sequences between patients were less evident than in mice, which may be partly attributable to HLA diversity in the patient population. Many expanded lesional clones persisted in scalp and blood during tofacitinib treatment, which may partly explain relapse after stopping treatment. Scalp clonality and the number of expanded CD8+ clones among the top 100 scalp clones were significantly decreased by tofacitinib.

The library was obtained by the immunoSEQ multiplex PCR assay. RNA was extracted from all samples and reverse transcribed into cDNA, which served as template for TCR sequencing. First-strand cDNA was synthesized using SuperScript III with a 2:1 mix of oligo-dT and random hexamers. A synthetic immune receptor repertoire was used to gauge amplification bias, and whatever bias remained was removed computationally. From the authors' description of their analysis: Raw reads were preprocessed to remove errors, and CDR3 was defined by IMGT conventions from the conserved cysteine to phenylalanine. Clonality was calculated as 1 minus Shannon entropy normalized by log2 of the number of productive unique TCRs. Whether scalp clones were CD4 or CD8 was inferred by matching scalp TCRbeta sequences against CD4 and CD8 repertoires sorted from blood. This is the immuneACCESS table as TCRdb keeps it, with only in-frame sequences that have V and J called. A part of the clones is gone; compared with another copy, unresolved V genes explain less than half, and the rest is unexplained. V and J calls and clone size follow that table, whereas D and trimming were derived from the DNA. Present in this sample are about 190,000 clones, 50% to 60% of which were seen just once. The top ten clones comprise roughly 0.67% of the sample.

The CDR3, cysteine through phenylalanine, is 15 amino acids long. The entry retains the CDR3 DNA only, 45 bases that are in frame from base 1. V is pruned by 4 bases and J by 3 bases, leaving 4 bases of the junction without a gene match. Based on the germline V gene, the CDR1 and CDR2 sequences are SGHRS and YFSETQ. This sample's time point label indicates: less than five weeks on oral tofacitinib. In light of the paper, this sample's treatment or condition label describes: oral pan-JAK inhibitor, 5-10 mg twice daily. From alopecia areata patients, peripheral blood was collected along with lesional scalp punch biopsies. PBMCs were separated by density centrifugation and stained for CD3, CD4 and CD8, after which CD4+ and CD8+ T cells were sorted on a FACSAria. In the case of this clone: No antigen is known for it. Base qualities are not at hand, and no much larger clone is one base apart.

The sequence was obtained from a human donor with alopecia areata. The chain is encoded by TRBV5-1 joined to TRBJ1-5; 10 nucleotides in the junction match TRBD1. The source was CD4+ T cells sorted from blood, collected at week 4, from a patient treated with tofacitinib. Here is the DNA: TGCGCCAGCAGCGAGGGGACAGGGGACAATCAGCCCCAGCATTTT. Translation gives CASSEGTGDNQPQHF.